This TCR beta chain was identified in a study of beta chain features in type 1 diabetes. Of the isolated RNA, all was reverse transcribed, and so the sequenced material was expressed TCRB transcripts. Method: immunoSEQ multiplex PCR; TCRdb's copy keeps in-frame clones and lacks some. The sample shows around 280,000 clones, about 15% of them seen only once. As to this clone: The antigen remains undetermined. Other nucleotide sequences from this sample produce the same CDR3.

Via CD45RO/CCR7/CD25/CD127/CD95/CD27, cells of the CD4+ naive, central memory, regulatory and stem cell-like memory subsets were sorted. Germline CDR1 is KGHSH and CDR2 is LQKENI. The J segment lost 5 bases and the V segment lost 2 bases, leaving 5 bases of the junction unmatched. This CDR3 contains 14 residues. Findings and caveats of the study: Significant though moderate, a shortening of TCRB CDR3s appeared in all four CD4+ subsets of Type 1 diabetes patients.

The J gene is TRBJ1-1, the V gene TRBV18; 7 nucleotides match TRBD1. Material: naive CD4+ T cells from blood. This receptor was obtained from a man aged 18 to 29 with type 1 diabetes. CDR3 protein: CASSPRQGRTEAFF. CDR3 bases: TGTGCCAGCTCACCAAGACAGGGTCGAACTGAAGCTTTCTTT.